Sequencing of this TCR beta chain was carried out in a study of T-cell memory formation after mild COVID-19. TCRdb ran MiXCR on the 5' RACE reads and lists one entry per CDR3 protein. Here the sample spans hundreds of thousands of distinct CDR3 sequences, 18% being singletons. The CDR3 consists of 14 residues. CDR1 and CDR2 (germline): MGHRA, YSYEKL. V lost 4 bases, J lost 5 bases, and 13 bases lay in between. Input material: PBMCs or a T cell subset sorted from them (not recorded which). This sequence joins TRBV4-1 and TRBJ2-3; no clear D. This TCR was recovered from an adult woman who had mild COVID-19 (a few samples of this study predate the infection). Cell type and time point are not known. In DNA, the CDR3 is TGCGCCAGCAGCCCTCGGACCGGGCAAGATACGCAGTATTTT. It encodes CASSPRTGQDTQYF.